Listed below are T cell receptor beta chains from one sample, sequenced in a study of vaccination and CD4 T cells after COVID-19. What these receptors recognize is not known. One entry per CDR3 protein results from TCRdb running MiXCR on the PCR reads. The sample shows about 13,000 distinct CDR3 sequences, roughly 52% of them seen only once. Sequences were obtained from CD4+ T cells from blood, cultured in vitro. The receptors here all came from a human donor who had recovered from COVID-19. Each CDR3 is given with its conserved first and last residue. Each record gives: clone size, J gene, V gene, D gene, CDR3 DNA, CDR3 protein. D genes are given only for firm matches. Not every row has a clone size; where given, it reads once, few, many or a size class.

clone_size: once; j_call: TRBJ2-7; v_call: TRBV6-1; d_call: NA; cdr3_nt: TGTGCCAGCAGCTTGGGGGACGGACCCTACGAGCAGTACTTC; cdr3_aa: CASSLGDGPYEQYF
clone_size: NA; j_call: TRBJ1-2; v_call: TRBV20-1; d_call: NA; cdr3_nt: TGCAGTGCTAGAGATAAGGGAAACTATGGCTACACCTTC; cdr3_aa: CSARDKGNYGYTF
clone_size: NA; j_call: TRBJ2-2; v_call: TRBV4-2; d_call: TRBD2; cdr3_nt: TGTGCCAGCAGCCAAGATCCCGCAGTAGCGGGGGGGCTAACCGGGGAGCTGTTTTTT; cdr3_aa: CASSQDPAVAGGLTGELFF
clone_size: NA; j_call: TRBJ1-1; v_call: TRBV6-1; d_call: TRBD1; cdr3_nt: TGTGCCAGCAGCCGAACAGGGGACACTGAAGCTTTCTTT; cdr3_aa: CASSRTGDTEAFF
clone_size: NA; j_call: TRBJ1-1; v_call: TRBV6-1; d_call: NA; cdr3_nt: TGTGCCAGCTACGGTCAAGTCCGAAACACTGAAGCTTTCTTT; cdr3_aa: CASYGQVRNTEAFF
clone_size: few; j_call: TRBJ1-1; v_call: TRBV20-1; d_call: NA; cdr3_nt: TGCAGTGCGTCAGGGTCTATCACTGAAGCTTTCTTT; cdr3_aa: CSASGSITEAFF
clone_size: few; j_call: TRBJ1-2; v_call: TRBV6-5; d_call: NA; cdr3_nt: TGTGCCAGCAGTTACTCCCCATACTATGGCTACACCTTC; cdr3_aa: CASSYSPYYGYTF
clone_size: NA; j_call: TRBJ1-5; v_call: TRBV19; d_call: NA; cdr3_nt: TGTGCCAGTAGTGGGACTTTCAATCAGCCCCAGCATTTT; cdr3_aa: CASSGTFNQPQHF
clone_size: NA; j_call: TRBJ1-3; v_call: TRBV21-1; d_call: NA; cdr3_nt: TGTGCCAGCAGCAAAGAGGTGGACAGGGACACTGGAAACACCATATATTTT; cdr3_aa: CASSKEVDRDTGNTIYF
clone_size: NA; j_call: TRBJ2-3; v_call: TRBV25-1; d_call: TRBD2; cdr3_nt: TGTGCCAGCAGTGAAGGGGGGGTCTTCACAGATACGCAGTATTTT; cdr3_aa: CASSEGGVFTDTQYF
clone_size: few; j_call: TRBJ1-1; v_call: TRBV10-3; d_call: NA; cdr3_nt: TGTGCCATCAGGAGAGACACTGAAGCTTTCTTT; cdr3_aa: CAIRRDTEAFF
clone_size: NA; j_call: TRBJ1-2; v_call: TRBV30; d_call: NA; cdr3_nt: TGTGCCTGGAGTGTTCTGGACAGACCTCGTAGCTACACCTTC; cdr3_aa: CAWSVLDRPRSYTF
clone_size: NA; j_call: TRBJ1-1; v_call: TRBV20-1; d_call: NA; cdr3_nt: TGCAGTGCTACCCCGGACGTGAACACTGAAGCTTTCTTT; cdr3_aa: CSATPDVNTEAFF
clone_size: NA; j_call: TRBJ2-3; v_call: TRBV6-2/TRBV6-3; d_call: NA; cdr3_nt: TGTGCCAGCAGTACCTCCGGGGCGGGGAGCATATATACGCAGTATTTT; cdr3_aa: CASSTSGAGSIYTQYF
clone_size: NA; j_call: TRBJ2-1; v_call: TRBV10-3; d_call: NA; cdr3_nt: TGTGCCATCGGGCAAAACTACAATGAGCAGTTCTTC; cdr3_aa: CAIGQNYNEQFF
clone_size: NA; j_call: TRBJ2-3; v_call: TRBV2; d_call: TRBD2; cdr3_nt: TGTGCCAGTAATAGCGGGGGGGCCATAGATACGCAGTATTTT; cdr3_aa: CASNSGGAIDTQYF
clone_size: NA; j_call: TRBJ2-3; v_call: TRBV30; d_call: TRBD2; cdr3_nt: TGTGCCTGGAGCCGACTAGCGGGGGGTCTTACGCAGTATTTT; cdr3_aa: CAWSRLAGGLTQYF
clone_size: NA; j_call: TRBJ1-1; v_call: TRBV6-1; d_call: NA; cdr3_nt: TGTGCCAGCAGTCATACACAAAGAGCTTTCTTT; cdr3_aa: CASSHTQRAFF
clone_size: NA; j_call: TRBJ1-3; v_call: TRBV20-1; d_call: TRBD1; cdr3_nt: TGCAGTGCTAGAGGAGACAGGGTCTCTGGAAACACCATATATTTT; cdr3_aa: CSARGDRVSGNTIYF
clone_size: NA; j_call: TRBJ1-1; v_call: TRBV20-1; d_call: NA; cdr3_nt: TGCAGTGCTAGACAGGGGTCGGGGACTGAAGCTTTCTTT; cdr3_aa: CSARQGSGTEAFF
clone_size: NA; j_call: TRBJ1-1; v_call: TRBV6-5; d_call: NA; cdr3_nt: TGTGCCAGCAGTTACTCCGTAAAGGGGAACACTGAAGCTTTCTTT; cdr3_aa: CASSYSVKGNTEAFF
clone_size: few; j_call: TRBJ1-1; v_call: TRBV7-9; d_call: NA; cdr3_nt: TGTGCCAGCAGCACTACAGGGAAAACCACTGAAGCTTTCTTT; cdr3_aa: CASSTTGKTTEAFF
clone_size: NA; j_call: TRBJ1-6; v_call: TRBV5-3; d_call: NA; cdr3_nt: TGTGCCAGCAGCTTGGATTGGGGAGGTAATTCACCCCTCCACTTT; cdr3_aa: CASSLDWGGNSPLHF
clone_size: NA; j_call: TRBJ2-3; v_call: TRBV14; d_call: NA; cdr3_nt: TGTGCCAGCAGCCAAGCATTATCGTCTGTTACAGATACGCAGTATTTT; cdr3_aa: CASSQALSSVTDTQYF
clone_size: few; j_call: TRBJ2-2; v_call: TRBV7-2; d_call: TRBD2; cdr3_nt: TGTGCCAGCAGCTTATTGGGCGGGGGACTCACCGGGGAGCTGTTTTTT; cdr3_aa: CASSLLGGGLTGELFF
clone_size: NA; j_call: TRBJ1-1; v_call: TRBV12-3/TRBV12-4; d_call: TRBD1; cdr3_nt: TGTGCCAGCAGTTCCTACAGGGGGCGAGGTACTGAAGCTTTCTTT; cdr3_aa: CASSSYRGRGTEAFF
clone_size: NA; j_call: TRBJ1-2; v_call: TRBV6-5; d_call: NA; cdr3_nt: TGTGCCAGCAGTTACGGCCCAGGAGGAGGGAGCGCCTTC; cdr3_aa: CASSYGPGGGSAF
clone_size: NA; j_call: TRBJ1-2; v_call: TRBV4-1; d_call: TRBD1; cdr3_nt: TGCGCCAGCAGCCAGACAGGGGTCGGTGGCTACACCTTC; cdr3_aa: CASSQTGVGGYTF
clone_size: NA; j_call: TRBJ2-3; v_call: TRBV11-3; d_call: NA; cdr3_nt: TGTGCCAGCAGCCCCTCGTGGGGGGAGGGCACAGATACGCAGTATTTT; cdr3_aa: CASSPSWGEGTDTQYF
clone_size: once; j_call: TRBJ1-2; v_call: TRBV20-1; d_call: NA; cdr3_nt: TGCAGTGCTAGGGGCCGAAGCTATGGCTACACCTTC; cdr3_aa: CSARGRSYGYTF
clone_size: few; j_call: TRBJ1-6; v_call: TRBV5-6; d_call: NA; cdr3_nt: TGTGCCAGCAGCTTGGGACAGTTCGTCGTGGGTTCACCCCTCCACTTT; cdr3_aa: CASSLGQFVVGSPLHF
clone_size: few; j_call: TRBJ1-5; v_call: TRBV20-1; d_call: NA; cdr3_nt: TGCAGTGCTAGACCGGCCCCGTCTACGGGTCAGCCCCAGCATTTT; cdr3_aa: CSARPAPSTGQPQHF
clone_size: NA; j_call: TRBJ2-2; v_call: TRBV5-1; d_call: NA; cdr3_nt: TGCGCCAGCAGCTCAACCTCCGGGACTTTCACCGCGAGCACCGGGGAGCTGTTTTTT; cdr3_aa: CASSSTSGTFTASTGELFF
clone_size: few; j_call: TRBJ1-2; v_call: TRBV2; d_call: NA; cdr3_nt: TGTGCCAGCAGTGAAGCGAGGGGTTGGGGTGGCTACACCTTC; cdr3_aa: CASSEARGWGGYTF
clone_size: NA; j_call: TRBJ1-1; v_call: TRBV11-2; d_call: NA; cdr3_nt: TGTGCCAGCAGCTCAATGACAGGACGGAACACTGAAGCTTTCTTT; cdr3_aa: CASSSMTGRNTEAFF
clone_size: NA; j_call: TRBJ1-1; v_call: TRBV27; d_call: NA; cdr3_nt: TGTGCCAGCAGCCAGACAGATAACACTGAAGCTTTCTTT; cdr3_aa: CASSQTDNTEAFF
clone_size: few; j_call: TRBJ1-6; v_call: TRBV7-9; d_call: NA; cdr3_nt: TGTGCCAGCAGCCTGGGGCGATACCTCCACTTT; cdr3_aa: CASSLGRYLHF
clone_size: NA; j_call: TRBJ1-1; v_call: TRBV2; d_call: NA; cdr3_nt: TGTGCCAGCAGTGCCTCACGGGCGAACACTGAAGCTTTCTTT; cdr3_aa: CASSASRANTEAFF
clone_size: NA; j_call: TRBJ1-6; v_call: TRBV5-1; d_call: TRBD1; cdr3_nt: TGCGCCAGCAGACAGGGACAGGGAATGGGCTCACCCCTCCACTTT; cdr3_aa: CASRQGQGMGSPLHF
clone_size: NA; j_call: TRBJ2-4; v_call: TRBV7-2; d_call: TRBD2; cdr3_nt: TGTGCCAGCAGCTTCGAGACTAGCGGGGGGAGGGTAGACATTCAGTACTTC; cdr3_aa: CASSFETSGGRVDIQYF
clone_size: NA; j_call: TRBJ2-1; v_call: TRBV9; d_call: TRBD1; cdr3_nt: TGTGCCAGCAGCGTAGCTGCACAGGGGTCCAATGAGCAGTTCTTC; cdr3_aa: CASSVAAQGSNEQFF
clone_size: NA; j_call: TRBJ1-1; v_call: TRBV12-3/TRBV12-4; d_call: NA; cdr3_nt: TGTGCCAGCAGGGGACCCCGAATATCTGAAGCTTTCTTT; cdr3_aa: CASRGPRISEAFF
clone_size: NA; j_call: TRBJ1-6; v_call: TRBV14; d_call: NA; cdr3_nt: TGTGCCAGCAGCCAAGATCTGGGTTCACCCCTCCACTTT; cdr3_aa: CASSQDLGSPLHF
clone_size: NA; j_call: TRBJ1-5; v_call: TRBV10-3; d_call: NA; cdr3_nt: TGTGCCAGCCAAAGGGAGGGCAATCAGCCCCAGCATTTT; cdr3_aa: CASQREGNQPQHF
clone_size: NA; j_call: TRBJ2-2; v_call: TRBV20-1; d_call: TRBD2; cdr3_nt: TGCAGTGCTAGAGATCCCAGCGGGGGCCCGAACACCGGGGAGCTGTTTTTT; cdr3_aa: CSARDPSGGPNTGELFF
clone_size: NA; j_call: TRBJ2-3; v_call: TRBV30; d_call: NA; cdr3_nt: TGTGCCTGGAGTCTGACAGTGAAGGTCACTATTTCCACAGATACGCAGTATTTT; cdr3_aa: CAWSLTVKVTISTDTQYF
clone_size: NA; j_call: TRBJ1-1; v_call: TRBV6-5; d_call: NA; cdr3_nt: TGTGCCAGCAGTTACCCTGGGCTTACCGAGGGCACTGAAGCTTTCTTT; cdr3_aa: CASSYPGLTEGTEAFF
clone_size: NA; j_call: TRBJ2-5; v_call: TRBV19; d_call: NA; cdr3_nt: TGTGCCAGTAGTATTGGACAGCATTTCCAAGAGACCCAGTACTTC; cdr3_aa: CASSIGQHFQETQYF
clone_size: NA; j_call: TRBJ2-6; v_call: TRBV7-2; d_call: NA; cdr3_nt: TGTGCCAGCAGCTTACTTCCGGCGACCCGCTCTGGGGCCAACGTCCTGACTTTC; cdr3_aa: CASSLLPATRSGANVLTF
clone_size: NA; j_call: TRBJ1-1; v_call: TRBV6-2/TRBV6-3; d_call: NA; cdr3_nt: TGTGCCACCTCAATCGGGGGCCGAGGGATGAACACTGAAGCTTTCTTT; cdr3_aa: CATSIGGRGMNTEAFF